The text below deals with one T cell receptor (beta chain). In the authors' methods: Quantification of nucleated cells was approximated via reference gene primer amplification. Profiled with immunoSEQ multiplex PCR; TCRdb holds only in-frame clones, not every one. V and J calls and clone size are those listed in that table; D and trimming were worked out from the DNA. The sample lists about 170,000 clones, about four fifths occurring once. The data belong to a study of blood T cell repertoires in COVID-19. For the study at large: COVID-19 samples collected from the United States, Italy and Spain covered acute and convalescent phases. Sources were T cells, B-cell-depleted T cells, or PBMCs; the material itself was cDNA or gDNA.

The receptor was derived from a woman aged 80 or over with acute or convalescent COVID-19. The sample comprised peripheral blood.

CDR3 in amino acids: CASSIDGTRLETQYF. The CDR3 bases are TGTGCCAGTAGTATAGACGGGACAAGGTTAGAGACCCAGTACTTC. The V and J genes are TRBV19 and TRBJ2-5; maybe TRBD1 (6 bases). Germline CDR1 reads LNHDA; CDR2 reads SQIVND (reference sequence). V lost 0 bases, J lost 4 bases, and 12 bases lay in between. This CDR3 region has 15 residues. The whole variable domain, filled in from reference TRBV19 and TRBJ2-5, reads DGGITQSPKYLFRKEGQNVTLSCEQNLNHDAMYWYRQDPGQGLRLIYYSQIVNDFQKGDIAEGYSVSREKKESFPLTVTSAQKNPTAFYLCASSIDGTRLETQYFGPGTRLLVL.